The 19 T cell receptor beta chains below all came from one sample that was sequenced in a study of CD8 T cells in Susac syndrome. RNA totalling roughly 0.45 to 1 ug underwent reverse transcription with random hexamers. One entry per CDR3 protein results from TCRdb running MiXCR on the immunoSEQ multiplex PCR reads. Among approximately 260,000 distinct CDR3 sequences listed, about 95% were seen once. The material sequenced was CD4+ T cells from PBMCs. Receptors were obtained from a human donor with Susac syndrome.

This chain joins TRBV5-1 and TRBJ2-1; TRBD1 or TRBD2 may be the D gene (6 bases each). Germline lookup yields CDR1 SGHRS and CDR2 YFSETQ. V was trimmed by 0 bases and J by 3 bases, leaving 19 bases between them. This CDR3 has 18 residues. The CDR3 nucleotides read TGCGCCAGCAGCTTGGCCGTAATAAGGGGGGCGGTCTACAATGAGCAGTTCTTC. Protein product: CASSLAVIRGAVYNEQFF.

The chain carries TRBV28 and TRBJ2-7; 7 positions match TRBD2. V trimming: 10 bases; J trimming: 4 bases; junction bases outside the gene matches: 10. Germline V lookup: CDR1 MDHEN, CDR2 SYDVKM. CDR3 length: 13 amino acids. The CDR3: CANPQAGKYEQYF. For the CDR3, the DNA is TGTGCCAACCCTCAAGCGGGGAAGTACGAGCAGTACTTC.

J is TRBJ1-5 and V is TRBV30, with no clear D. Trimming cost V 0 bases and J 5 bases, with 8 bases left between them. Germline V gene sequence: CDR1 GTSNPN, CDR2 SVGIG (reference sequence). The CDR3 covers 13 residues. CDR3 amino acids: CAWSVARDQPQHF. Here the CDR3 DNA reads TGTGCCTGGAGTGTAGCCCGGGATCAGCCCCAGCATTTT.

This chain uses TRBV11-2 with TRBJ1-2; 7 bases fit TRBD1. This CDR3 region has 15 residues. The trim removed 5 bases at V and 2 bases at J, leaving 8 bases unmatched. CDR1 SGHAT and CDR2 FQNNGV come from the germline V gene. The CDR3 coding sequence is TGTGCCAGCAGCCATTTACCACAGGGGAACTATGGCTACACCTTC. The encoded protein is CASSHLPQGNYGYTF. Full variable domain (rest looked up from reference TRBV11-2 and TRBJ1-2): EAGVAQSPRYKIIEKRQSVAFWCNPISGHATLYWYQQILGQGPKLLIQFQNNGVVDDSQLPKDRFSAERLKGVDSTLKIQPAKLEDSAVYLCASSHLPQGNYGYTFGSGTRLTVV.

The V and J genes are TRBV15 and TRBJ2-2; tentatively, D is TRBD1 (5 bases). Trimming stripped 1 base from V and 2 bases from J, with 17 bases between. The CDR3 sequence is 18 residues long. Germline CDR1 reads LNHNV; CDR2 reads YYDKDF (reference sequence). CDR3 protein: CATSRGPPTVHNTGELFF. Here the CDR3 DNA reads TGTGCCACCAGCAGAGGGCCCCCGACAGTCCATAACACCGGGGAGCTGTTTTTT.

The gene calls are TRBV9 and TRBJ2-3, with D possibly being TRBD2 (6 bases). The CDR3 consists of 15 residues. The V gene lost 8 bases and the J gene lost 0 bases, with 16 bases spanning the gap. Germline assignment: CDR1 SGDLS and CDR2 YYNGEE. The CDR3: CASRRERYSTDTQYF. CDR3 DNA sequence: TGTGCCAGTAGACGGGAGCGGTATAGCACAGATACGCAGTATTTT.

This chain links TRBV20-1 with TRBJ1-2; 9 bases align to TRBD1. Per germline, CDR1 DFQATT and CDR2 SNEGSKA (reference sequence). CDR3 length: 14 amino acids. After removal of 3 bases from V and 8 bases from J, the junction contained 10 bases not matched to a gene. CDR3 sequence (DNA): TGCAGTGCTAGTGTGGTGGACAGGGGTCCGGGCTACACCTTC. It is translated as CSASVVDRGPGYTF.

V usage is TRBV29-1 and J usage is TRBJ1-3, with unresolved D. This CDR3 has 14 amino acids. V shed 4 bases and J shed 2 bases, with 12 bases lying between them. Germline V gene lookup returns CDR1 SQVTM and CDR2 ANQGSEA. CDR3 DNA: TGCAGCGTTGCCGGGTATTTAACTGGAAACACCATATATTTT. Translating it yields CSVAGYLTGNTIYF.

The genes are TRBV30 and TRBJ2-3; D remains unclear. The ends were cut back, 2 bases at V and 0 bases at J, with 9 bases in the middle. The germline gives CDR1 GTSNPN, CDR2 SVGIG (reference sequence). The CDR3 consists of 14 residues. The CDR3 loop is CAWSQGPSTDTQYF. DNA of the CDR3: TGTGCCTGGAGTCAAGGACCTAGCACAGATACGCAGTATTTT.

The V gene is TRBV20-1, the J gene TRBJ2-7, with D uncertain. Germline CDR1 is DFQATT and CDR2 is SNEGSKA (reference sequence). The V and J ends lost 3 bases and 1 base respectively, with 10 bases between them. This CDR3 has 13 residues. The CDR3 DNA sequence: TGCAGTGCTAGTCGTCAGGAGTCCTACGAGCAGTACTTC. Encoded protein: CSASRQESYEQYF.

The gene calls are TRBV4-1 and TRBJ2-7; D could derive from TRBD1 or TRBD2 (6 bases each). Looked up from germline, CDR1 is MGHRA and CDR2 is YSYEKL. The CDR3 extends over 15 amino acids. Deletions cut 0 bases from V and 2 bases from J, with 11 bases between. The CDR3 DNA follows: TGCGCCAGCAGCCAAGAAGGGGGGCGAACCTACGAGCAGTACTTC. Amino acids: CASSQEGGRTYEQYF.

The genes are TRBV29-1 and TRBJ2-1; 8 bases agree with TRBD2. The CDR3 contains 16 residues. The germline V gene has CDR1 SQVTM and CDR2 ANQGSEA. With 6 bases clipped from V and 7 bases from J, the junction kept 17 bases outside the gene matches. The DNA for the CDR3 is TGCAGCGTCGGGGGTTGGGCCAGCGGGAGCACAAATGAGCAGTTCTTC. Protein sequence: CSVGGWASGSTNEQFF.

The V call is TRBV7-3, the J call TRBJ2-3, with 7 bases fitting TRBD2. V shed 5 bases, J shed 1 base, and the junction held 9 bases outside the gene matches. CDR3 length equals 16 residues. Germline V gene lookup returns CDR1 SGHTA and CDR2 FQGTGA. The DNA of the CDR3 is TGTGCCAGCAGCCGAAGCGGCCTAGCGGGCACAGATACGCAGTATTTT. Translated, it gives CASSRSGLAGTDTQYF.

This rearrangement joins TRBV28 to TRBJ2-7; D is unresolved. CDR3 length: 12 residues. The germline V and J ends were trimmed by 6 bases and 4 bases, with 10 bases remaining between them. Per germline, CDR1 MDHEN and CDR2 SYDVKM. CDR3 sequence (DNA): TGTGCCAGCAGCAACCCCGTTTACGAGCAGTACTTC. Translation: CASSNPVYEQYF.

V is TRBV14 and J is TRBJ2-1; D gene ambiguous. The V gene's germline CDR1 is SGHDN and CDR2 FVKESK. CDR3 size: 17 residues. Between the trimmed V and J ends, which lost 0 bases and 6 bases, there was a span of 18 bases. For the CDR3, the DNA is TGTGCCAGCAGCCAAGATATTTTTCCGGCTGATCCCAATGAGCAGTTCTTC. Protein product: CASSQDIFPADPNEQFF.

CDR3 residues: CSVENGQGGVNQPQHF. The CDR3 bases are TGCAGCGTTGAAAACGGACAGGGAGGCGTCAATCAGCCCCAGCATTTT. J is TRBJ1-5 and V is TRBV29-1; 8 nucleotides align to TRBD1. The CDR3 runs to 16 residues. Germline CDR1 and CDR2: SQVTM and ANQGSEA. J was trimmed by 3 bases and V by 2 bases; bases with no gene match: 9. Together with reference TRBV29-1 and TRBJ1-5, the CDR3 gives the full variable domain: SAVISQKPSRDICQRGTSLTIQCQVDSQVTMMFWYRQQPGQSLTLIATANQGSEATYESGFVIDKFPISRPNLTFSTLTVSNMSPEDSSIYLCSVENGQGGVNQPQHFGDGTRLSIL.

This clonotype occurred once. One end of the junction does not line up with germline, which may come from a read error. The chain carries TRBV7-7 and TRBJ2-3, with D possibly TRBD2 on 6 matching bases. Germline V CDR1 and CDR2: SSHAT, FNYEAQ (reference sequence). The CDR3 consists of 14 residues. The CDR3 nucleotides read TGTGCTAGCAGCTTAACTAGCTGGGAGGATACGCAGTATTTT. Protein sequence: CASSLTSWEDTQYF.

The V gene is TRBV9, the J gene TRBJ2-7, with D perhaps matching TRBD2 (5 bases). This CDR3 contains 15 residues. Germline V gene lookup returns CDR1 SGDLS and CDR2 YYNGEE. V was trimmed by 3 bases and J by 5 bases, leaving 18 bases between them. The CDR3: CASSAQLEAVNEQYF. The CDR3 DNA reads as TGTGCCAGCAGCGCTCAACTAGAGGCTGTAAACGAGCAGTACTTC.

The CDR3 sequence is CASSRTRTFQETQYF. Here the CDR3 DNA reads TGTGCCAGCAGTCGGACTAGGACATTCCAAGAGACCCAGTACTTC. The chain links TRBV28 to TRBJ2-5; 7 bases are a match to TRBD2. In germline, CDR1 is MDHEN, CDR2 SYDVKM. Germline trimming cut 5 bases from V and 1 base from J; bases unmatched to any gene: 7. The CDR3 extends over 15 amino acids.